This TCR beta chain stems from a study of blood T cell repertoires in COVID-19. The CDR3 runs 17 residues. Germline CDR1 and CDR2: SNHLY and FYNNEI. The J segment lost 0 bases and the V segment lost 8 bases, leaving 10 bases of the junction unmatched. Produced via immunoSEQ multiplex PCR; TCRdb's table is partial and in-frame only. This repertoire shows under 200,000 clones, around 81% found once; its top ten account for 0.9% to 0.95%. Seattle enrolled patients during active infection and tracked them longitudinally. The chain has TRBV2 and TRBJ1-4; 9 nucleotides align to TRBD1. The TCR comes from a man in his fifties or sixties with COVID-19, enrolled during active disease. Source material: peripheral blood. The CDR3 reads CASLRRQGEATNEKLFF. CDR3 bases: TGTGCCAGCTTACGTCGACAGGGGGAGGCAACTAATGAAAAACTGTTTTTT.